This T cell receptor (beta chain) was retrieved from a study of human T cells and chemical hapten exposure. Study-level background: Patch tests of 0.01% DPC on the upper back were read at 6 days. Overall study results and limits: TCRs above 1 in 1000 frequency did not change with DPC sensitization.

Details on this clonotype: Its antigen remains unidentified.

Documented time point: patch test 1, 2 weeks after DPC sensitization. The treatment is: therapeutic diphenylcyclopropenone sensitization with weekly scalp DPC. Individual cDNA molecules had unique molecular identifiers attached to them by the library. Under the authors' procedure: Individual samples carried between roughly 23,224 and 700,000 TCRs, with 85,000 to 100,000 as the median. TCRdb reanalysed the RACE reads using MiXCR and keeps one entry per CDR3 protein. TCRdb's processing, not the authors' own work, is the source of the V and J calls. The top ten clones hold 1.5% to 2% of a sample with 180,000 or so distinct CDR3 sequences, roughly 15% of them seen once. This TCR was recovered from a woman aged 30 to 39 with alopecia areata. Some clones in this sample may be carry-over from other donors' samples. Material: whole blood, obtained in connection with sensitization to the hapten diphenylcyclopropenone (DPC).

The CDR3 nucleotides are TGTGCCAGCAGCTTAGTTATGGGGGGCCCAAGGTACAATGAGCAGTTCTTC. It yields the protein CASSLVMGGPRYNEQFF. The V call is TRBV7-9, the J call TRBJ2-1; either TRBD1 or TRBD2 may fit D (6 bases each). This CDR3 has 17 amino acids. With 1 base removed from V and 4 bases from J, the gap between germline ends came to 17 bases. Germline-derived CDR1 and CDR2 are SEHNR and FQNEAQ (reference sequence). Full variable domain (outside the CDR3, taken from reference TRBV7-9 and TRBJ2-1): DTGVSQNPRHKITKRGQNVTFRCDPISEHNRLYWYRQTLGQGPEFLTYFQNEAQLEKSRLLSDRFSAERPKGSFSTLEIQRTEQGDSAMYLCASSLVMGGPRYNEQFFGPGTRLTVL.